These T cell receptor beta chains were read from a single sample in a study of OX40 agonist ivuxolimab in advanced cancers. Some clones are missing from TCRdb's copy, which holds only in-frame ones; the method was immunoSEQ multiplex PCR. The table records 53,000 or so clones, roughly three quarters of them present only once. This sample comprised CD4+ or CD8+ T cells sorted from blood, obtained in a trial of the OX40 agonist ivuxolimab. The receptors here all came from an adult with an advanced solid tumor such as melanoma, head and neck, liver or kidney cancer. CDR3s include the opening cysteine and the closing phenylalanine or tryptophan. D genes are given only for firm matches. Part of the rows lack a size; the others show once, few, many or a class for expanded clones.

>TRBJ1-2|14|TRBV29-1|-|few
CSVERPALSSGYTF
TGCAGCGTTGAAAGGCCGGCTCTAAGTAGTGGCTACACCTTC
>TRBJ2-5|12|TRBV6-5|-|once
CASSRTQETQYF
TGTGCCAGCTCCAGAACCCAAGAGACCCAGTACTTC
>TRBJ2-3|12|TRBV5-1|-|-
CASGDNTDTQYF
TGCGCCAGCGGTGACAACACAGATACGCAGTATTTT
>TRBJ2-2|15|TRBV7-2|TRBD2|few
CASSPTRTSNGELFF
TGTGCCAGCAGCCCCACCCGGACTAGTAACGGGGAGCTGTTTTTT
>TRBJ1-5|15|TRBV7-6|-|once
CASSLDPGGAQPQHF
TGTGCCAGCAGCTTAGATCCGGGGGGTGCTCAGCCCCAGCATTTT
>TRBJ1-3|17|TRBV2|-|-
CASSELILGGAGNTIYF
TGTGCCAGCAGTGAATTGATTTTAGGAGGAGCTGGAAACACCATATATTTT
>TRBJ2-7|14|TRBV5-6|-|-
CASSYLGKRREQYF
TGTGCCAGCAGCTATCTAGGGAAACGGCGCGAGCAGTACTTC
>TRBJ2-1|15|TRBV25-1|-|-
CASSESIGTRNEQFF
TGTGCCAGCAGTGAAAGTATTGGGACAAGAAATGAGCAGTTCTTC
>TRBJ1-1|13|TRBV6-6|-|-
CASSYRYRAEAFF
TGTGCCAGCAGTTACAGGTACAGGGCTGAAGCTTTCTTT
>TRBJ1-1|14|TRBV14|-|-
CASSTEGRLTEAFF
TGTGCCAGCAGTACCGAGGGACGGCTAACGGAAGCTTTCTTT
>TRBJ2-7|15|TRBV7-8|-|-
CASSSDGVRYYEQYF
TGTGCCAGCAGCTCGGACGGGGTGCGGTACTACGAGCAGTACTTC
>TRBJ2-1|18|TRBV14|-|-
CASSQGSLGRISYNEQFF
TGTGCCAGCAGCCAAGGTTCCCTAGGGAGGATCTCCTACAATGAGCAGTTCTTC
>TRBJ1-1|15|TRBV28|-|-
CASSFLGATNTEAFF
TGTGCCAGCAGTTTTCTAGGGGCTACGAACACTGAAGCTTTCTTT
>TRBJ1-2|13|TRBV28|-|-
CASGGLLAYGYTF
TGTGCCAGCGGGGGTTTATTGGCCTATGGCTACACCTTC
>TRBJ1-2|16|TRBV4-1|TRBD1|few
CASSPRLGQGAYGYTF
TGCGCCAGCAGCCCCCGCTTGGGACAGGGGGCCTATGGCTACACCTTC
>TRBJ1-1|12|TRBV2|TRBD1|-
CASDRGYDEAFF
TGTGCCAGCGACAGGGGGTATGATGAAGCTTTCTTT
>TRBJ1-5|11|TRBV6-9|-|-
CASKGGQPQHF
TGTGCCAGTAAAGGGGGACAGCCCCAGCATTTT
>TRBJ2-5|14|TRBV5-4|TRBD2|once
CASSLPGGQETQYF
TGTGCCAGCAGCTTGCCGGGGGGGCAGGAGACCCAGTACTTC
>TRBJ1-1|13|TRBV6-5|-|-
CASSTNKDTEAFF
TGTGCCAGCAGTACCAACAAGGACACTGAAGCTTTCTTT
>TRBJ2-1|14|TRBV9|TRBD2|-
CASSVTSGSNEQFF
TGTGCCAGCAGCGTTACTAGCGGGTCTAATGAGCAGTTCTTC
>TRBJ2-7|13|TRBV5-6|-|-
CASSLFGGYEQYF
TGTGCCAGCAGCTTATTCGGCGGATACGAGCAGTACTTC
>TRBJ2-1|10|TRBV29-1|-|-
CSVGYNEQFF
TGCAGCGTTGGGTACAATGAGCAGTTCTTC
>TRBJ2-3|13|TRBV11-2|-|-
CASSPQRRDTQYF
TGTGCCAGCAGCCCTCAGAGACGGGATACGCAGTATTTT
>TRBJ2-7|18|TRBV4-3|-|few
CASSQDRGGAGRSYEQYF
TGCGCCAGCAGCCAAGACAGGGGAGGGGCGGGGAGATCCTACGAGCAGTACTTC
>TRBJ2-1|14|TRBV30|-|-
CACPGGQAGNEQFF
TGTGCCTGCCCGGGGGGCCAGGCGGGCAATGAGCAGTTCTTC
>TRBJ2-3|14|TRBV2|TRBD2|-
CARAASGGADTQYF
TGTGCCAGAGCGGCTAGCGGAGGGGCAGATACGCAGTATTTT
>TRBJ2-1|17|TRBV6-4|TRBD2|-
CASSPSGMASSYNEQFF
TGTGCCAGCAGCCCTAGCGGGATGGCGAGCTCCTACAATGAGCAGTTCTTC
>TRBJ1-1|13|TRBV18|TRBD1|-
CASSPGTGGLAFF
TGTGCCAGCTCACCGGGGACAGGGGGCCTCGCTTTCTTT
>TRBJ2-5|15|TRBV5-1|TRBD2|-
CASSIDAGVEETQYF
TGCGCCAGCAGCATCGATGCGGGAGTAGAAGAGACCCAGTACTTC
>TRBJ1-3|14|TRBV11-2|-|-
CASRATGPGNTIYF
TGTGCCAGCAGAGCTACAGGGCCCGGAAACACCATATATTTT
>TRBJ2-7|14|TRBV7-2|-|once
CASSLDGLLDEQYF
TGTGCCAGCAGCTTAGACGGCCTCCTGGACGAGCAGTACTTC
>TRBJ1-2|11|TRBV2|-|-
CASGQGFGYTF
TGTGCCAGCGGGCAGGGGTTTGGCTACACCTTC
>TRBJ2-7|13|TRBV2|TRBD2|few
CASSAGGGYEQYF
TGTGCCAGCAGTGCTGGGGGAGGGTACGAGCAGTACTTC
>TRBJ2-2|19|TRBV28|-|once
CASSSVRGAPNLNTGELFF
TGTGCCAGCAGTTCAGTAAGGGGCGCCCCGAATCTGAACACCGGGGAGCTGTTTTTT
>TRBJ1-1|14|TRBV27|-|-
CASNLARMNTEAFF
TGTGCCAGCAACTTGGCCAGGATGAACACTGAAGCTTTCTTT
>TRBJ2-7|14|TRBV18|-|-
CASSRSGHSYEQYF
TGTGCCAGCTCACGCAGCGGACACTCCTACGAGCAGTACTTC
>TRBJ2-1|12|TRBV15|-|-
CATSWGVGEQFF
TGTGCCACCAGCTGGGGGGTAGGTGAGCAGTTCTTC
>TRBJ1-3|13|TRBV7-9|-|-
CASSRSAGNTIYF
TGTGCCAGCAGCCGATCGGCTGGAAACACCATATATTTT
>TRBJ1-1|15|TRBV19|-|once
CASSIRTGMNTEAFF
TGTGCCAGTAGTATCCGGACTGGGATGAACACTGAAGCTTTCTTT
>TRBJ1-5|16|TRBV19|-|-
CASSAPATQPNQPQHF
TGTGCCAGTAGTGCTCCTGCGACCCAGCCGAATCAGCCCCAGCATTTT
>TRBJ1-2|12|TRBV6-5|-|-
CASSSPPYGYTF
TGTGCCAGCAGTTCGCCCCCCTATGGCTACACCTTC
>TRBJ2-1|14|TRBV11-2|TRBD1|-
CASSLAGTANEQFF
TGTGCCAGCAGCTTAGCCGGGACAGCCAATGAGCAGTTCTTC
>TRBJ1-3|16|TRBV18|-|once
CASSPPGGSSGNTIYF
TGTGCCAGCTCACCACCGGGGGGGAGCTCTGGAAACACCATATATTTT
>TRBJ2-7|12|TRBV6-5|-|-
CASRGTGRSEYF
TGTGCCAGCAGAGGAACGGGGCGCTCCGAGTACTTC
>TRBJ2-2|17|TRBV5-1|-|-
CASSPGLFTTNTGELFF
TGCGCCAGCAGCCCCGGACTTTTTACAACGAACACCGGGGAGCTGTTTTTT
>TRBJ2-5|15|TRBV6-1|TRBD2|-
CASTRGGSGRETQYF
TGTGCCAGCACAAGGGGCGGGAGTGGCCGGGAGACCCAGTACTTC
>TRBJ1-4|14|TRBV5-6|-|-
CASSSGQPNEKLFF
TGTGCCAGCAGCAGCGGACAGCCTAATGAAAAACTGTTTTTT
>TRBJ1-3|15|TRBV19|-|-
CASSIGVDSGNTIYF
TGTGCCAGTAGTATCGGGGTAGATTCTGGAAACACCATATATTTT
>TRBJ2-2|14|TRBV7-9|-|-
CAAISVPNTGELFF
TGTGCCGCCATCTCCGTCCCGAACACCGGGGAGCTGTTTTTT
>TRBJ2-2|16|TRBV7-2|-|-
CASRFRLGGYTGELFF
TGTGCCAGCAGGTTTAGGTTAGGGGGATACACCGGGGAGCTGTTTTTT
>TRBJ1-5|15|TRBV7-8|-|-
CASSLMGALREPQHF
TGTGCCAGCAGCCTAATGGGCGCATTGAGAGAGCCCCAGCATTTT
>TRBJ1-2|13|TRBV6-5|TRBD1|-
CASKRGQGVGYTF
TGTGCCAGCAAGCGGGGACAGGGGGTTGGCTACACCTTC
>TRBJ2-1|17|TRBV5-4|-|-
CASSPRGGGLSYNEQFF
TGTGCCAGCAGCCCGCGGGGCGGGGGCCTATCCTACAATGAGCAGTTCTTC
>TRBJ1-1|13|TRBV19|-|medium-sized
CASRSTGNTEAFF
TGTGCCAGTAGATCCACAGGAAACACTGAAGCTTTCTTT
>TRBJ2-5|16|TRBV28|TRBD2|-
CASTSPSGRARETQYF
TGTGCCAGCACCTCGCCTAGCGGGAGGGCCAGGGAGACCCAGTACTTC